A single sample is the source of the 27 T cell receptor beta chains below, sequenced in a study of T cell repertoires in ileal Crohn's disease. Clones were read by immunoSEQ multiplex PCR, and TCRdb kept only the in-frame ones, dropping some. The sample lists 15,000 or so clones; about 93% were seen once. Sequencing used ileal tissue. Every receptor here comes from an adult with Crohn's disease.

The sample holds one count of this clone. V and J are TRBV5-6 and TRBJ1-5, with unresolved D. The V gene's germline CDR1 is SGHDT and CDR2 YYEEEE. The length of the CDR3 is 15 residues. V lost 2 bases, J lost 3 bases, and 12 bases lay in between. The CDR3: CASSFGGVANQPQHF. In DNA form, the CDR3 reads TGTGCCAGCAGCTTTGGCGGGGTAGCCAATCAGCCCCAGCATTTT. Together with reference TRBV5-6 and TRBJ1-5, the CDR3 gives the full variable domain: DAGVTQSPTHLIKTRGQQVTLRCSPKSGHDTVSWYQQALGQGPQFIFQYYEEEERQRGNFPDRFSGHQFPNYSSELNVNALLLGDSALYLCASSFGGVANQPQHFGDGTRLSIL.

This rearrangement joins TRBV9 to TRBJ1-2, with D possibly TRBD1 on 5 matching bases. The CDR3 contains 16 residues. From germline, CDR1 is SGDLS and CDR2 YYNGEE. Trimming removed 4 bases at V and 0 bases at J, with 16 bases between. The chain's CDR3 is CASSPGGRASNYGYTF. In DNA, the CDR3 is TGTGCCAGCAGCCCGGGGGGGAGGGCTTCTAACTATGGCTACACCTTC.

This chain's CDR3 is CASSQFPGGNWEETQYF. CDR3 bases: TGCGCCAGCAGTCAATTCCCCGGGGGAAATTGGGAAGAGACCCAGTACTTC. The genes are TRBV23-1 and TRBJ2-5; tentatively, D is TRBD2 (6 bases). TRBV23-1 is treated as an ORF (open reading frame) with a function not yet certain. Deletions cut 1 base from V and 3 bases from J, with 18 bases between. The CDR3 loop spans 17 amino acids.

The V and J genes are TRBV6-6 and TRBJ1-1, with 7 bases aligning to TRBD1. Per the germline V gene, CDR1 is MNHNY and CDR2 is SVGAGI (reference sequence). The CDR3 has 14 residues. The trim removed 4 bases at V and 0 bases at J, leaving 2 bases unmatched. CDR3 region: CASSSTGLNTEAFF. The DNA for the CDR3 is TGTGCCAGCAGTTCGACAGGGCTGAACACTGAAGCTTTCTTT.

The chain couples TRBV30 to TRBJ2-2, with a weak D call TRBD1 (6 bases). Germline CDR1 GTSNPN, CDR2 SVGIG (reference sequence). Trimming removed 3 bases at V and 0 bases at J, with 17 bases between. CDR3 size: 17 residues. CDR3 sequence reads: CAWRGYRENTNTGELFF. Written as DNA, the CDR3 is TGTGCCTGGAGGGGATACAGGGAGAATACGAACACCGGGGAGCTGTTTTTT.

The rearrangement links TRBV6-6 to TRBJ2-5, with 8 nucleotides matching TRBD1. The CDR3 has 15 residues. J gave up 5 bases and V 3 bases, and 8 bases lay outside the gene matches. Germline CDR1 and CDR2: MNHNY and SVGAGI (reference sequence). The DNA of the CDR3 is TGTGCCAGCAGTTATGGGACAGGCGACGGGGAGACCCAGTACTTC. Its protein product is CASSYGTGDGETQYF.

This chain links TRBV7-2 with TRBJ2-1; D possibly corresponds to TRBD2 (5 bases). Germline CDR1 reads SGHTA; CDR2 reads FQGNSA. V was shortened by 4 bases and J by 0 bases, with 13 bases between the two germline ends. The CDR3 has 16 residues. The CDR3 reads CASSSLGSTSYNEQFF. The CDR3 DNA reads TGTGCCAGCAGCTCCTTGGGGAGTACCTCCTACAATGAGCAGTTCTTC.

V gene TRBV14 combines with J gene TRBJ1-4, with 8 bases identical to TRBD1. Germline V CDR1 and CDR2: SGHDN, FVKESK. J gave up 5 bases and V 4 bases, and 6 bases lay outside the gene matches. This CDR3 is 15 amino acids long. The chain's CDR3 is CASSPRTGRNEKLFF. Written as DNA, the CDR3 is TGTGCCAGCAGCCCGCGGACAGGGAGAAATGAAAAACTGTTTTTT.

The chain uses TRBV11-3 and TRBJ2-5; D possibly corresponds to TRBD1 (6 bases). Germline assignment: CDR1 SGHNT and CDR2 YENEEA. Trimming pared 4 bases from V and 1 base from J, leaving 10 bases between. The CDR3 is 14 residues long. Here the CDR3 reads CASSSTRGQETQYF. CDR3 in DNA: TGTGCCAGCAGCTCAACCAGGGGCCAAGAGACCCAGTACTTC.

The chain joins TRBV7-2 to TRBJ2-3; D may be TRBD1 (5 bases). The germline V gene encodes CDR1 SGHTA and CDR2 FQGNSA. CDR3 length: 15 amino acids. Trimming took off 5 bases at V and 0 bases at J, with 12 bases between the two ends. The CDR3 sequence: CASSPWSGSTDTQYF. The CDR3 DNA follows: TGTGCCAGCAGCCCTTGGTCAGGGAGCACAGATACGCAGTATTTT.

The V gene is TRBV5-4, the J gene TRBJ2-5; a weak D match, TRBD2 (5 bases). The tail of the sequence fits TRBJ2-7 better, so the J call may be wrong. The germline V gene encodes CDR1 SGHNT and CDR2 YYREEE (reference sequence). This CDR3 contains 15 residues. The CDR3 region is CASSVQPPGSYEQYF. As DNA, the CDR3 is TGTGCCAGCAGCGTGCAACCGCCGGGGTCCTACGAGCAGTACTTC.

The J gene is TRBJ2-5, the V gene TRBV5-1; TRBD2 agrees at 10 bases. This CDR3 comprises 16 residues. Germline values: CDR1 SGHRS, CDR2 YFSETQ. V was clipped by 6 bases and J by 2 bases; unmatched bases: 10. This CDR3 is CASNLVSSGGQETQYF. The DNA for the CDR3 is TGCGCCAGCAACCTTGTTTCTAGCGGGGGACAAGAGACCCAGTACTTC. Supplemented by reference TRBV5-1 and TRBJ2-5, the full variable domain reads KAGVTQTPRYLIKTRGQQVTLSCSPISGHRSVSWYQQTPGQGLQFLFEYFSETQRNKGNFPGRFSGRQFSNSRSEMNVSTLELGDSALYLCASNLVSSGGQETQYFGPGTRLLVL.

A remark on this clone: Other nucleotide sequences from this sample produce the same CDR3. The rearrangement joins TRBV7-3 to TRBJ2-3; D remains ambiguous. The V and J ends lost 3 bases and 6 bases respectively, with 10 bases between them. Germline loops: CDR1 SGHTA, CDR2 FQGTGA. The CDR3 totals 13 residues. The CDR3 sequence is CASSFGGGDTQYF. The CDR3 coding sequence is TGTGCCAGCAGCTTCGGCGGTGGGGATACGCAGTATTTT.

The V call is TRBV29-1, the J call TRBJ2-1; 8 positions agree with TRBD1. The CDR3 is 16 residues long. The V and J ends lost 4 bases and 6 bases, in that order; junction bases with no gene match: 14. The V gene's germline CDR1 is SQVTM and CDR2 ANQGSEA. CDR3 sequence reads: CSVVLLGTGRSNEQFF. CDR3 nucleotide sequence: TGCAGCGTTGTGCTCCTGGGGACAGGCCGATCCAATGAGCAGTTCTTC.

The rearrangement joins TRBV7-8 to TRBJ2-3, with D unresolved. CDR1 SGHVS and CDR2 FQNEAQ come from the germline V gene. V dropped 5 bases and J dropped 0 bases, with 6 bases sitting between them. This CDR3 is built from 13 residues. In DNA form, the CDR3 reads TGTGCCAGCAGCCCCCCTAGCACAGATACGCAGTATTTT. Translating gives CASSPPSTDTQYF.

This sequence joins TRBV5-1 and TRBJ1-4, with TRBD1 identical over 7 bases. V shed 0 bases and J 6 bases; nucleotides not matched to a gene: 5. This CDR3 is built from 15 residues. Germline assignment: CDR1 SGHRS and CDR2 YFSETQ. The CDR3 sequence is CASSLDRGGHEKLFF. CDR3 nucleotides: TGCGCCAGCAGCTTGGACAGGGGCGGGCATGAAAAACTGTTTTTT.

The genes are TRBV7-3 and TRBJ2-2; 7 bases map to TRBD2. Germline values: CDR1 SGHTA, CDR2 FQGTGA. This CDR3 is 17 amino acids long. Unmatched junction bases numbered 10, after V lost 4 bases and J lost 2 bases. This chain's CDR3 is CASSSRLGGGNTGELFF. DNA of the CDR3: TGTGCCAGCAGCTCCCGACTGGGGGGGGGAAACACCGGGGAGCTGTTTTTT.

This chain joins TRBV6-5 and TRBJ2-2, with 9 bases that match TRBD1. Trimming removed 0 bases from V and 5 bases from J; junction bases left unmatched: 1. The germline gives CDR1 MNHEY, CDR2 SVGAGI. This CDR3 spans 15 amino acids. CDR3: CASSYSTGGTGELFF. CDR3 sequence (DNA): TGTGCCAGCAGTTACTCGACAGGGGGGACCGGGGAGCTGTTTTTT.

In its sample, this clone was seen once. The chain joins TRBV9 to TRBJ1-4; 7 bases fit TRBD1. V lost 3 bases to trimming and J lost 8 bases; unmatched junction nucleotides: 10. CDR1 is SGDLS, CDR2 YYNGEE, per germline. CDR3 size: 15 residues. The CDR3 region is CASSAQTGFNEKLFF. CDR3 in DNA: TGTGCCAGCAGCGCTCAGACAGGGTTTAACGAAAAACTGTTTTTT.

The chain joins TRBV5-4 to TRBJ2-5, with 10 bases identical to TRBD2. The CDR3 length is 16 residues. CDR1 SGHNT and CDR2 YYREEE come from the germline V gene (reference sequence). Unmatched junction bases numbered 7, after V lost 4 bases and J lost 1 base. Here the CDR3 reads CASSKASGGGQETQYF. CDR3 nucleotides: TGTGCCAGCAGCAAGGCTAGCGGGGGAGGCCAAGAGACCCAGTACTTC.

This chain links TRBV6-5 with TRBJ1-1; TRBD1 is a possible D gene (5 bases). In germline, CDR1 is MNHEY, CDR2 SVGAGI. The CDR3 runs 15 residues. V was clipped by 7 bases and J by 5 bases, with 20 bases between them. CDR3 in amino acids: CASTADGRALTEAFF. In nucleotides, the CDR3 is TGTGCCAGCACTGCAGACGGCAGGGCGTTGACTGAAGCTTTCTTT.

This chain uses TRBV30 with TRBJ1-5; D may be TRBD1 (5 bases). Trimming stripped 3 bases from V and 7 bases from J, with 13 bases between. The CDR3 extends over 13 amino acids. Germline-derived CDR1 and CDR2 are GTSNPN and SVGIG (reference sequence). CDR3 protein: CAWRGPGHQPQHF. The DNA of the CDR3 is TGTGCCTGGAGGGGCCCAGGGCACCAGCCCCAGCATTTT.

V gene TRBV5-1 combines with J gene TRBJ2-3; no clear D gene. Trimming pared 3 bases from V and 6 bases from J, leaving 8 bases between. Germline V gene lookup returns CDR1 SGHRS and CDR2 YFSETQ. This CDR3 is built from 12 residues. Here the CDR3 reads CASSYTTDTQYF. The CDR3 DNA sequence: TGCGCCAGCAGCTACACAACGGATACGCAGTATTTT.

The gene calls are TRBV5-6 and TRBJ2-1; a weak D match, TRBD2 (7 bases). The CDR3 runs 16 residues. Per germline, CDR1 SGHDT and CDR2 YYEEEE. The germline V and J ends were trimmed by 6 bases and 2 bases, with 18 bases remaining between them. The CDR3 region is CASTKGGAYTYNEQFF. The CDR3 nucleotides are TGTGCCAGCACTAAGGGGGGGGCCTACACCTACAATGAGCAGTTCTTC.

The chain combines TRBV4-1 with TRBJ1-5; possible D gene TRBD1, 5 bases. The V gene's germline CDR1 is MGHRA and CDR2 YSYEKL. This CDR3 has 15 residues. Trimming took 1 base from V and 5 from J, leaving 12 bases between them. CDR3 protein: CASSQGTSRDQPQHF. The CDR3 DNA reads TGCGCCAGCAGCCAAGGGACATCGAGAGATCAGCCCCAGCATTTT.

CDR3 bases: TGTGCCAGCACCCCTACCTTTGGTACAGGGCAAGAGACCCAGTACTTC. Its translation is CASTPTFGTGQETQYF. The genes are TRBV6-6 and TRBJ2-5; D might be TRBD1 (6 bases). V gave up 7 bases and J gave up 2 bases, with 20 bases separating them. CDR1 is MNHNY, CDR2 SVGAGI, per germline (reference sequence). This CDR3 has 16 amino acids.

The chain recombines TRBV18 with TRBJ2-2, with 8 bases matching TRBD1. CDR1 is KGHSH, CDR2 LQKENI, per germline. Losses at the gene ends were 3 bases for V and 6 bases for J; bases not matched to a gene: 3. This CDR3 region has 14 residues. Written as DNA, the CDR3 is TGTGCCAGCTCACCTAGGACAGGGTCCGGGGAGCTGTTTTTT. It is translated as CASSPRTGSGELFF.